This T cell receptor beta chain was captured by sequencing in a study of T cells in localized non-small cell lung cancer. Whole-study findings and limits: With higher T cell density in blood came longer overall survival.

Looked up from germline, CDR1 is SQVTM and CDR2 is ANQGSEA. The V and J ends lost 3 bases and 0 bases respectively, with 11 bases between them. CDR3 size: 14 residues. TCRdb's copy holds only in-frame clones and misses some; the assay was immunoSEQ multiplex PCR. The table lists about 52,000 clones, just over 85% of them singletons. As regards this clone: Its antigen is still unknown.

The chain joins TRBV29-1 to TRBJ1-1; D is unclear. This TCR was recovered from a male donor at least 60 years old with stage III squamous cell lung carcinoma. The material was peripheral blood, obtained before any cancer treatment. In DNA, the CDR3 is TGCAGCGTTGAGCGGATTCTCATGAACACTGAAGCTTTCTTT. Its protein product is CSVERILMNTEAFF.